Below, 23 T cell receptor beta chains from the same sample are listed, as sequenced in a study of shared clonotypes between healthy human individuals (dated by TCRdb to 2018 to 2020). The method behind the library was the immunoSEQ multiplex PCR assay. TCRdb took this table from immuneACCESS and kept in-frame rearrangements with V and J called. Such tables lack part of the clones; where checked against another copy, unresolved V genes explain under half of the gap, and the rest is unexplained. This sample gives about 1,500,000 clones in total; around 97% of them show up just once. The ten largest clonotypes hold more than 0.9% of the sample. Sequenced material: naive CD4+ T cells sorted from blood. The cell subset or site label, read with the paper, signifies: CD45RA+ positively selected. These receptors were taken from a man younger than 45 in good health.

The CDR3 protein is CASSLKRARGGELFF. DNA of the CDR3: TGTGCCAGCAGCTTAAAAAGGGCCCGGGGCGGGGAGCTGTTTTTT. The chain employs TRBV7-2 and TRBJ2-2; D is perhaps TRBD2 (5 bases). CDR3 length equals 15 residues. Looked up from germline, CDR1 is SGHTA and CDR2 is FQGNSA. With 2 bases removed from V and 7 bases from J, the gap between germline ends came to 14 bases.

Remarks on this clone: Other DNA sequences in the same sample also yield this CDR3. The chain has TRBV7-3 and TRBJ1-1; D perhaps matches TRBD1 (5 bases). This CDR3 comprises 14 residues. V was shortened by 5 bases and J by 4 bases, with 14 bases between the two germline ends. Germline-derived CDR1 and CDR2 are SGHTA and FQGTGA. The CDR3 reads CASSPQGMGTEAFF. The CDR3 DNA reads as TGTGCCAGCAGCCCCCAGGGAATGGGCACTGAAGCTTTCTTT.

This sequence joins TRBV9 and TRBJ1-2; D ambiguous. Trimming cost V 0 bases and J 0 bases, with 6 bases left between them. The germline V gene has CDR1 SGDLS and CDR2 YYNGEE. There are 14 residues in the CDR3. The CDR3 DNA sequence: TGTGCCAGCAGCGTAGGGGTTGCTAACTATGGCTACACCTTC. It translates to CASSVGVANYGYTF.

The chain combines TRBV19 with TRBJ2-7; D is possibly TRBD1 (5 bases). The CDR3 length is 16 residues. The V gene lost 5 bases and the J gene lost 2 bases, with 19 bases spanning the gap. From germline, CDR1 is LNHDA and CDR2 SQIVND (reference sequence). CDR3 DNA sequence: TGTGCCAGTAGTCCCAGACGGACACGAACGACCTACGAGCAGTACTTC. The encoded protein is CASSPRRTRTTYEQYF. The full variable domain, rest sourced from reference TRBV19 and TRBJ2-7, is DGGITQSPKYLFRKEGQNVTLSCEQNLNHDAMYWYRQDPGQGLRLIYYSQIVNDFQKGDIAEGYSVSREKKESFPLTVTSAQKNPTAFYLCASSPRRTRTTYEQYFGPGTRLTVT.

This chain links TRBV27 with TRBJ2-2; perhaps TRBD1 as D (5 bases). Germline V gives CDR1 MNHEY, CDR2 SMNVEV (reference sequence). V was trimmed by 8 bases and J by 0 bases, leaving 10 bases between them. The CDR3 sequence is 14 residues long. The CDR3 DNA follows: TGTGCCAGCCGCAGACAGCCGAACACCGGGGAGCTGTTTTTT. Its protein product is CASRRQPNTGELFF.

Of note for this clone: The same CDR3 is also encoded by other DNA sequences in this sample. J is TRBJ1-4 and V is TRBV15; no definite D call. Germline V lookup: CDR1 LNHNV, CDR2 YYDKDF (reference sequence). The CDR3 totals 13 residues. Trimming removed 0 bases at V and 5 bases at J, with 4 bases between. CDR3 loop: CATSRDQNEKLFF. CDR3 sequence (DNA): TGTGCCACCAGCAGAGACCAAAATGAAAAACTGTTTTTT.

The count of this clone is one. The V call is TRBV29-1, the J call TRBJ1-1; a weak D match, TRBD1 (6 bases). The CDR3 consists of 14 residues. Trimming removed 1 base from V and 5 bases from J, with 14 bases in between. CDR1 and CDR2 (germline): SQVTM, ANQGSEA. CDR3 nucleotides: TGCAGCGTTGAAGTGAGGGGGGGGAAGACTGAAGCTTTCTTT. Translated: CSVEVRGGKTEAFF.

J is TRBJ1-2 and V is TRBV5-1; 11 nucleotides match TRBD1. V was clipped by 3 bases and J by 1 base; unmatched bases: 2. Germline V gene sequence: CDR1 SGHRS, CDR2 YFSETQ. This CDR3 has 15 amino acids. The CDR3 protein is CASSWGQGDNYGYTF. CDR3 sequence (DNA): TGCGCCAGCAGCTGGGGACAGGGGGATAACTATGGCTACACCTTC.

The chain is built from TRBV19 and TRBJ2-5; D remains ambiguous. V was pared by 6 bases and J by 1 base, with 6 bases between. Per the germline V gene, CDR1 is LNHDA and CDR2 is SQIVND (reference sequence). The CDR3 covers 12 residues. This chain's CDR3 is CASRSSQETQYF. Written as DNA, the CDR3 is TGTGCCAGTAGGTCCAGCCAAGAGACCCAGTACTTC.

The chain employs TRBV5-1 and TRBJ2-3, with D uncertain. V was clipped by 6 bases and J by 6 bases, with 11 bases between them. The CDR3 contains 12 residues. Per the germline V gene, CDR1 is SGHRS and CDR2 is YFSETQ. CDR3 DNA: TGCGCCAGCAATCTTGGGAAGGATACGCAGTATTTT. It translates to CASNLGKDTQYF.

The CDR3 coding sequence is TGTGCCAGTAGTAAAGAGCGTTGGGGCACTGAAGCTTTCTTT. Translated, it gives CASSKERWGTEAFF. This sequence joins TRBV19 and TRBJ1-1; D unclear. The V end lost 4 bases, the J end lost 4 bases, and 13 bases lay between the germline ends. This CDR3 spans 14 amino acids. Germline-derived CDR1 and CDR2 are LNHDA and SQIVND (reference sequence).

The V call is TRBV28, the J call TRBJ2-7; a weak D match, TRBD2 (6 bases). This CDR3 has 15 residues. Trimming took off 6 bases at V and 0 bases at J, with 15 bases between the two ends. Germline V gene lookup returns CDR1 MDHEN and CDR2 SYDVKM. DNA for the CDR3: TGTGCCAGCAGGTGGCCAGGAGGGAGCTCCTACGAGCAGTACTTC. Its protein product is CASRWPGGSSYEQYF. The full variable domain, its missing parts supplied by reference TRBV28 and TRBJ2-7, is DVKVTQSSRYLVKRTGEKVFLECVQDMDHENMFWYRQDPGLGLRLIYFSYDVKMKEKGDIPEGYSVSREKKERFSLILESASTNQTSMYLCASRWPGGSSYEQYFGPGTRLTVT.

CDR3: CASSRVGELFF. The CDR3 coding sequence is TGTGCCAGCAGTCGGGTCGGGGAGCTGTTTTTT. The V gene is TRBV6-1, the J gene TRBJ2-2, with D hard to call. Trimming shortened V by 5 bases and J by 7 bases, and 5 bases separated the two germline ends. From germline, CDR1 is MNHNS and CDR2 SASEGT. The CDR3 has 11 amino acids.

The V and J genes are TRBV25-1 and TRBJ2-5; 8 nucleotides match TRBD1. Trimming cost V 3 bases and J 5 bases; bases outside gene matches: 11. CDR1 is MGHDK and CDR2 is SYGVNS in the germline V gene. There are 16 residues in the CDR3. The CDR3 loop reads CASSEWTGKITETQYF. The CDR3 DNA reads as TGTGCCAGCAGTGAGTGGACAGGGAAAATAACTGAGACCCAGTACTTC.

This chain uses TRBV5-4 with TRBJ2-2; D is possibly TRBD2 (6 bases). The germline V and J ends were trimmed by 2 bases and 4 bases, with 15 bases remaining between them. The V gene's germline CDR1 is SGHNT and CDR2 YYREEE (reference sequence). The CDR3 extends over 16 amino acids. The CDR3: CASSLGGKGGTGELFF. The CDR3 DNA is TGTGCCAGCAGCTTAGGCGGGAAGGGCGGCACCGGGGAGCTGTTTTTT.

The chain is built from TRBV19 and TRBJ1-1; 10 bases agree with TRBD1. Germline V gene sequence: CDR1 LNHDA, CDR2 SQIVND (reference sequence). V shed 5 bases, J shed 4 bases, and the junction held 4 bases outside the gene matches. CDR3 length: 14 residues. CDR3 amino acids: CASSPGTGVTEAFF. In DNA form, the CDR3 reads TGTGCCAGTAGTCCCGGGACAGGGGTCACTGAAGCTTTCTTT.

The V call is TRBV21-1, the J call TRBJ1-5. TRBV21-1 is labeled a pseudogene. The CDR3 is made up of 17 amino acids. The CDR3: CASSKGADRSGNQPQHF. For the CDR3, the DNA is TGTGCCAGCAGCAAAGGGGCGGACCGTAGCGGCAATCAGCCCCAGCATTTT.

The chain is built from TRBV10-3 and TRBJ2-1; D perhaps matches TRBD2 (6 bases). CDR1 and CDR2 (germline): ENHRY, SYGVKD. The CDR3 is 18 amino acids. V gave up 3 bases and J gave up 8 bases, with 26 bases separating them. The CDR3 DNA reads as TGTGCCATCAGTGAACAATTGGCGAGGTCCCGGGAGCTCTATGAGCAGTTCTTC. Translation: CAISEQLARSRELYEQFF.

This clone was observed a single time. As DNA, the CDR3 is TGCGCCAGCAGTCTGACAGGATACAATGAGCAGTTCTTC. Amino acids: CASSLTGYNEQFF. V and J are TRBV4-1 and TRBJ2-1; TRBD1 might be the D (6 bases). The CDR3 extends over 13 amino acids. Trimming removed 6 bases at V and 4 bases at J, with 10 bases between. The V gene's germline CDR1 is MGHRA and CDR2 YSYEKL.

The J gene is TRBJ2-7, the V gene TRBV5-4; TRBD2 is a possible D gene (5 bases). The CDR3 loop spans 13 amino acids. The V gene's germline CDR1 is SGHNT and CDR2 YYREEE (reference sequence). The V gene lost 5 bases and the J gene lost 1 base, with 10 bases spanning the gap. The CDR3, as DNA: TGTGCCAGCAGACTAGAAGTTTCCTACGAGCAGTACTTC. Its translation is CASRLEVSYEQYF.

This chain connects TRBV5-1 to TRBJ2-1, with 8 nucleotides matching TRBD2. This CDR3 spans 15 amino acids. Trimming at V came to 2 bases and at J to 5 bases, leaving 6 bases not matched to a gene. Germline V gives CDR1 SGHRS, CDR2 YFSETQ. Here the CDR3 reads CASSLIAGGHNEQFF. DNA of the CDR3: TGCGCCAGCAGCTTAATTGCGGGAGGCCACAATGAGCAGTTCTTC.

A note on this clone: The identical CDR3 is also encoded by other nucleotide sequences in the sample. J is TRBJ2-7 and V is TRBV28; 11 positions match TRBD2. Germline V CDR1 and CDR2: MDHEN, SYDVKM. V lost 2 bases and J lost 2; bases outside the gene matches: 2. This CDR3 comprises 15 residues. CDR3 in amino acids: CASSLPLAGAYEQYF. The CDR3 DNA is TGTGCCAGCAGTTTACCACTAGCGGGAGCCTACGAGCAGTACTTC.

The chain couples TRBV9 to TRBJ2-1; D gene unclear. Germline V gene lookup returns CDR1 SGDLS and CDR2 YYNGEE. V lost 4 bases, J lost 0 bases, and 8 bases lay in between. The CDR3 covers 14 residues. Here the CDR3 DNA reads TGTGCCAGCAGCAACAGCAGCTCCTACAATGAGCAGTTCTTC. This translates into CASSNSSSYNEQFF. The variable domain in full, completed from reference TRBV9 and TRBJ2-1, reads DSGVTQTPKHLITATGQRVTLRCSPRSGDLSVYWYQQSLDQGLQFLIQYYNGEERAKGNILERFSAQQFPDLHSELNLSSLELGDSALYFCASSNSSSYNEQFFGPGTRLTVL.